A single TCR beta chain is shown here with its context. This entry belongs to a study of blood T cell repertoires in COVID-19. On the study more broadly: Sources were T cells, B-cell-depleted T cells, or PBMCs; the material itself was cDNA or gDNA.

V lost 0 bases, J lost 0 bases, and 15 bases lay in between. The germline V gene has CDR1 LNHNV and CDR2 YYDKDF (reference sequence). This CDR3 comprises 19 residues. As handled by the study authors: Reference gene primer amplification yielded estimated nucleated cell counts. Assay: immunoSEQ multiplex PCR; the TCRdb copy retains only in-frame clones and omits some. V, J and clone size are taken as reported in that table, and D and trimming were inferred from the DNA itself. The sample has 210,000 or so clones, less than 85% seen once; the top ten hold about 13%. The rearrangement links TRBV15 to TRBJ2-6; D remains unclear. The sequenced sample consisted of peripheral blood. The TCR originated in a man between 45 and 60 years old who had recovered from COVID-19. The CDR3, as DNA: TGTGCCACCAGCAGAGATGGGCAGCTGAGAATCTCTGGGGCCAACGTCCTGACTTTC. Residues: CATSRDGQLRISGANVLTF.